These T cell receptor beta chains were read from a single sample in a study of shared clonotypes between healthy human individuals. The table came from immunoSEQ multiplex PCR; TCRdb's copy has only in-frame clones and leaves some out. The table shows about 1.5 million clones, with nearly 99% occurring only once. What was sequenced was naive CD4+ T cells sorted from blood. Receptors were obtained from a man aged 25-45 years in good health. Each CDR3 is given with its conserved first and last residue. Fields, in order: J gene, D gene, CDR3 length, V gene, clone size, CDR3 DNA, CDR3 protein. D genes are given only for firm matches. Where a row states a size, it is once, few, many or the class of an expanded clone; other rows omit it.

j_gene: TRBJ2-7
d_gene: NA
len: 12
v_gene: TRBV5-1
abundance: NA
CDR3nt: TGCGCCAGCAGCCCCCAGGGCTACGAGCAGTACTTC
CDR3aa: CASSPQGYEQYF

j_gene: TRBJ2-5
d_gene: NA
len: 15
v_gene: TRBV6-6
abundance: NA
CDR3nt: TGTGCCAGCAGGGCAGGGGTGGGAGACCAAGAGACCCAGTACTTC
CDR3aa: CASRAGVGDQETQYF

j_gene: TRBJ2-5
d_gene: NA
len: 15
v_gene: TRBV19
abundance: NA
CDR3nt: TGTGCCAGTAGTATATCCTGGGGGTACCAAGAGACCCAGTACTTC
CDR3aa: CASSISWGYQETQYF

j_gene: TRBJ1-1
d_gene: TRBD1
len: 15
v_gene: TRBV19
abundance: NA
CDR3nt: TGTGCCAGTAGTGCTTGGACAGGGGGAAGCACTGAAGCTTTCTTT
CDR3aa: CASSAWTGGSTEAFF

j_gene: TRBJ2-1
d_gene: TRBD2
len: 19
v_gene: TRBV10-3
abundance: NA
CDR3nt: TGTGCCATCAGTGTTGTTAGAGGGTTAGCGGGAGACCTACTGAATGAGCAGTTCTTC
CDR3aa: CAISVVRGLAGDLLNEQFF

j_gene: TRBJ1-5
d_gene: NA
len: 14
v_gene: TRBV5-1
abundance: once
CDR3nt: TGCGCCAGCAGTCTTGGAGGAAACAATCAGCCCCAGCATTTT
CDR3aa: CASSLGGNNQPQHF

j_gene: TRBJ1-1
d_gene: NA
len: 13
v_gene: TRBV7-2
abundance: once
CDR3nt: TGTGCCAGCAGCTTAGCGCGGGGAAATGAAGCTTTCTTT
CDR3aa: CASSLARGNEAFF

j_gene: TRBJ1-2
d_gene: TRBD1
len: 14
v_gene: TRBV18
abundance: NA
CDR3nt: TGTGCCAGCTCACCCGGACAGGGCAGGGATGGCTACACCTTC
CDR3aa: CASSPGQGRDGYTF

j_gene: TRBJ2-2
d_gene: TRBD2
len: 18
v_gene: TRBV5-1
abundance: once
CDR3nt: TGCGCCAGCAGCCCCGAGGGTTTAGCGGGAGTCGACACCGGGGAGCTGTTTTTT
CDR3aa: CASSPEGLAGVDTGELFF

j_gene: TRBJ2-3
d_gene: NA
len: 16
v_gene: TRBV7-6
abundance: NA
CDR3nt: TGTGCCAGCAGCTTTCCCGGACCGGGCGATTCTAATACGCAGTATTTT
CDR3aa: CASSFPGPGDSNTQYF

j_gene: TRBJ2-3
d_gene: NA
len: 16
v_gene: TRBV9
abundance: once
CDR3nt: TGTGCCAGCAGCGTAGGAAGCGGGCAGATCACAGATACGCAGTATTTT
CDR3aa: CASSVGSGQITDTQYF

j_gene: TRBJ2-7
d_gene: TRBD2
len: 18
v_gene: TRBV7-9
abundance: NA
CDR3nt: TGTGCCAGCAGCTTAGAAGCTAGCGGGAGGGCCGGGTCCTACGAGCAGTACTTC
CDR3aa: CASSLEASGRAGSYEQYF

j_gene: TRBJ2-7
d_gene: NA
len: 17
v_gene: TRBV7-8
abundance: NA
CDR3nt: TGTGCCAGCAGCTTCAGAGGGGTGGGGGTAGTATCCTACGAGCAGTACTTC
CDR3aa: CASSFRGVGVVSYEQYF

j_gene: TRBJ1-1
d_gene: NA
len: 13
v_gene: TRBV7-6
abundance: NA
CDR3nt: TGTGCCAGCAGCTTAGTTCCAGGAACTGAAGCTTTCTTT
CDR3aa: CASSLVPGTEAFF

j_gene: TRBJ2-7
d_gene: TRBD2
len: 13
v_gene: TRBV29-1
abundance: once
CDR3nt: TGCAGCGCTGGATTAGCGGGAGTGGGCGAGCAGTACTTC
CDR3aa: CSAGLAGVGEQYF

j_gene: TRBJ2-7
d_gene: NA
len: 13
v_gene: TRBV5-4
abundance: NA
CDR3nt: TGTGCCAGCAGCTTGTCCAGGGTTGGGGAGCAGTACTTC
CDR3aa: CASSLSRVGEQYF

j_gene: TRBJ1-1
d_gene: TRBD1
len: 14
v_gene: TRBV19
abundance: NA
CDR3nt: TGTGCCAGTAGTCCGAGACAGGGACACACTGAAGCTTTCTTT
CDR3aa: CASSPRQGHTEAFF

j_gene: TRBJ1-4
d_gene: NA
len: 18
v_gene: TRBV5-4
abundance: once
CDR3nt: TGTGCCAGCAGCCAAGATTCAGTGCGGGGGAGGTCTAATGAAAAACTGTTTTTT
CDR3aa: CASSQDSVRGRSNEKLFF

j_gene: TRBJ1-5
d_gene: NA
len: 13
v_gene: TRBV7-9
abundance: NA
CDR3nt: TGTGCCAGCAGCGGACACGGAAGTCAGCCCCAGCATTTT
CDR3aa: CASSGHGSQPQHF

j_gene: TRBJ2-3
d_gene: TRBD2
len: 16
v_gene: TRBV9
abundance: NA
CDR3nt: TGTGCCAGCAGCCAAATTATAGCGGGAGTGGGAGATACGCAGTATTTT
CDR3aa: CASSQIIAGVGDTQYF

j_gene: TRBJ2-7
d_gene: TRBD2
len: 15
v_gene: TRBV7-9
abundance: NA
CDR3nt: TGTGCCAGCAGTGTTAGCGGGAGTCTTAGTGGCGAGCAGTACTTC
CDR3aa: CASSVSGSLSGEQYF

j_gene: TRBJ1-1
d_gene: NA
len: 13
v_gene: TRBV7-3
abundance: NA
CDR3nt: TGTGCCAGCAGCCCGACGGTGGGGACTGAAGCTTTCTTT
CDR3aa: CASSPTVGTEAFF

j_gene: TRBJ2-1
d_gene: TRBD2
len: 14
v_gene: TRBV28
abundance: NA
CDR3nt: TGTGCCAGCAGGGGAGGGCCACGGCATAATGAGCAGTTCTTC
CDR3aa: CASRGGPRHNEQFF

j_gene: TRBJ1-4
d_gene: TRBD1
len: 15
v_gene: TRBV7-6
abundance: once
CDR3nt: TGTGCCAGCAGCTTAGGGACAGGGGAGGGCGAAAAACTGTTTTTT
CDR3aa: CASSLGTGEGEKLFF

j_gene: TRBJ2-2
d_gene: NA
len: 16
v_gene: TRBV18
abundance: NA
CDR3nt: TGTGCCAGCTCACAGATACCGGGGGCGAACACCGGGGAGCTGTTTTTT
CDR3aa: CASSQIPGANTGELFF

j_gene: TRBJ2-3
d_gene: TRBD1
len: 17
v_gene: TRBV5-1
abundance: NA
CDR3nt: TGCGCCAGCAGCTTAGAGGGACAGGTGCACCGCGCAGATACGCAGTATTTT
CDR3aa: CASSLEGQVHRADTQYF

j_gene: TRBJ2-7
d_gene: TRBD2
len: 13
v_gene: TRBV29-1
abundance: NA
CDR3nt: TGCAGCGTTCGGACTAGCGTAACCTACGAGCAGTACTTC
CDR3aa: CSVRTSVTYEQYF